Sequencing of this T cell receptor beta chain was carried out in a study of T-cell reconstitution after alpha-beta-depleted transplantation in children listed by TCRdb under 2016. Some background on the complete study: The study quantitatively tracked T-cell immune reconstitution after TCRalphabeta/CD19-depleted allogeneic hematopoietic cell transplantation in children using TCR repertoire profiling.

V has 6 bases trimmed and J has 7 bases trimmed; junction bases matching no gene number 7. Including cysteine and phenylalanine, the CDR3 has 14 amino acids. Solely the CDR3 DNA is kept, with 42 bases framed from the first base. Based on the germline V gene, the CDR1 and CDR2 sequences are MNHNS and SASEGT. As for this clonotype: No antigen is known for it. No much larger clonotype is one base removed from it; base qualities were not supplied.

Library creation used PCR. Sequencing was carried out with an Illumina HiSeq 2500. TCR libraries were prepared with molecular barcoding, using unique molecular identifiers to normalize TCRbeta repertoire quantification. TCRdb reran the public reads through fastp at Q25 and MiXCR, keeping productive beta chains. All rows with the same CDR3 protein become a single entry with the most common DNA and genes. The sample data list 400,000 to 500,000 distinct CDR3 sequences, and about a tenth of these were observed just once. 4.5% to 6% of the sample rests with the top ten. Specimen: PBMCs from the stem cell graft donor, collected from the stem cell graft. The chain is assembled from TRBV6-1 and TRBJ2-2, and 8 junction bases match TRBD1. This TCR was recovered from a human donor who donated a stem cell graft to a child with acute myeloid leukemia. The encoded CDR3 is CASSRQGMGGELFF. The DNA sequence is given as TGTGCCAGCAGCCGACAGGGGATGGGCGGGGAGCTGTTTTTT.